The present T cell receptor (beta chain) was sequenced within a study of T cells expressing NK-cell markers. Across the whole study: Sorted CD3+CD56+NKG2C+, CD3+CD56+NKG2C- and CD3+CD56-NKG2C+ T-cell subsets were beta-chain profiled. The study sequenced eight donors, seven HCMV-seropositive and one seronegative. Study-level points and caveats: The study left the HCMV specificity of expanded NKG2C+ T cell clones unresolved. Several of the donors also had these clonotypes leading their CD3+CD56-NKG2C+ fraction.

This CDR3 comprises 14 residues. The germline V gene has CDR1 SGHRS and CDR2 YFSETQ. Remarks on this clonotype: The antigen is unknown.

For each CDR3 protein, TCRdb gives one entry from its re-call of the 5' RACE reads, without DNA. This repertoire includes fewer than 300,000 distinct CDR3 sequences. Sample: blood T cells: a sorted CD56 or NKG2C T cell subset, CD4+ or CD8+ T cells, or bulk PBMC T cells (not recorded which). The rearrangement joins TRBV5-1 to TRBJ2-5; TCRdb gives TRBD2 as the D gene, but with no DNA this cannot be confirmed. The clonotype originates from a woman between 18 and 70 years old in good health. The CDR3 region is CASSPGGGKETQYF. Full variable domain (missing parts from reference TRBV5-1 and TRBJ2-5): KAGVTQTPRYLIKTRGQQVTLSCSPISGHRSVSWYQQTPGQGLQFLFEYFSETQRNKGNFPGRFSGRQFSNSRSEMNVSTLELGDSALYLCASSPGGGKETQYFGPGTRLLVL.